This TCR beta chain was retrieved from a study of blood T cell repertoires in COVID-19 (dated by TCRdb to 2019 to 2021). A note on the overall study: Samples covering the acute and convalescent phases of COVID-19 were provided by collaborators in the United States, Italy and Spain. The material from the prospective study consisted of cDNA or gDNA derived from T cells, B-cell-depleted T cells, or PBMCs. Where available, HLA class I and class II types were obtained from metadata supplied by the sample provider rather than from assay-based typing. Samples came from the ongoing ImmuneRACE study (first 160 participants) plus 1,254 subjects from 6 global collaborators. Nearly every sample came with metadata listing a de-identified subject ID, COVID-19 status, age in years and sex. A freely available public database, intended as a resource for researchers studying the immune response to SARS-CoV-2, is where the repertoires were released. Deeply sampled blood TCRbeta repertoires from subjects exposed to, actively infected with, or recovered from COVID-19 were included in the dataset. General findings and caveats noted by the study authors: The amount of clinical and demographic metadata varied by source and participant and was provided uncurated.

The junction shows trimming of 0 bases on V and 9 bases on J, plus 7 bases between the germline ends. Sequences SGDLS (CDR1) and YYNGEE (CDR2) are obtained from the germline V gene. The CDR3 contains 12 residues, cysteine and phenylalanine counted. This entry keeps only the CDR3 DNA: 36 bases, framed from base 1. With respect to this clone: What this receptor recognizes is not known. Base-call qualities are not available, and no considerably larger clone is one nucleotide away.

Participants in the prospective study were aged roughly 18 to 95 years, lived in approximately 26 United States geographic areas, and enrolled through a virtual design. In the prospective study, cohorts were assigned on the basis of participant-reported clinical history obtained from a screening survey and a study questionnaire. For ImmuneRACE Cohort 3, a participant was defined as recovered based on two consecutive negative NP/OP PCR tests, clearance by a healthcare professional, or resolution of symptoms. Each participant in the prospective study had whole blood, serum and a nasopharyngeal or oropharyngeal swab collected by mobile phlebotomists. Prospective study participants could optionally give additional blood draws and questionnaires over an approximately 2-month period. Blood samples from the prospective study were shipped frozen or at room temperature prior to DNA extraction. TCRbeta CDR3 regions were amplified from genomic DNA by means of the immunoSEQ Assay, a bias-controlled multiplex PCR. The study's own analysis went as follows. Within the assay, amplification of reference gene primers was used to estimate how many nucleated cells each sample contained. To quantify the absolute abundance of each unique TCRbeta CDR3 rearrangement, sequence reads were collapsed and filtered. For each sample, productive Simpson clonality was calculated as the square root of Simpson's diversity index across productive rearrangements. TCRdb mirrors the immuneACCESS table, restricted to in-frame sequences. Some clones are absent from its copies; in checked studies, under half trace to an unresolved V gene, and the reason for the others is unknown. V, J and clone size are those of that table, while D and trimming were read from the DNA. This sample is represented by 350,000 to 400,000 clones; 85% to 90% of them were singletons. The top ten clonotypes cover more than 1% of the sample.

This clonotype originated in a woman in her late teens or twenties who had recovered from COVID-19. This chain is built from TRBV9 and TRBJ2-1; no D gene call is confident. The sample consisted of PBMCs or T cells enriched from blood (not recorded which). The nucleotides read TGTGCCAGCAGCGTAGTGCGAGGTGAGCAGTTCTTC. This gives the protein CASSVVRGEQFF.